This T cell receptor (beta chain) was recovered during a study of blood T cell repertoires in COVID-19. Study-wide context: Whether acute or convalescent, the COVID-19 samples came from the United States, Italy and Spain. PBMCs, B-cell-depleted T cells, or T cells provided the cDNA or gDNA that made up the material.

V dropped 5 bases and J dropped 1; count of bases not matched to a gene: 8. Germline CDR1 is PRHDT and CDR2 is FYEKMQ (reference sequence). The CDR3 spans 16 residues. As processed by the authors: Reference gene primer amplification gave nucleated cell count estimates. Here immunoSEQ multiplex PCR was the method, and the copy in TCRdb shows in-frame clones only, minus some. That table furnishes V, J and clone size, whereas the DNA furnished D and trimming. The sample consists of 65,000 to 95,000 clones, roughly 89% of them appearing once. The sequence came from a man older than 75 with acute or convalescent COVID-19. Sequenced sample: peripheral blood. This sequence joins TRBV13 and TRBJ2-7, with 10 bases lining up with TRBD1. The CDR3 DNA sequence: TGTGCCAGCAGCCTAACGAGGACAGGGGGTTCCTACGAGCAGTACTTC. This encodes CASSLTRTGGSYEQYF.